The clone carrying this TCR beta chain was seen only a few times. The trim removed 7 bases at V and 3 bases at J, leaving 20 bases unmatched. Germline V gene data show CDR1 as MNHNS and CDR2 as SASEGT. The CDR3 totals 19 residues. These data come from a study of regulatory T cells in long-lasting Graves disease. Building of the TCR beta libraries involved iRepertoire HTBI primers and Arm-PCR of CDR3 regions. TCRdb recomputed calls from the multiplex PCR reads with MiXCR, one row per CDR3 protein. The sample has 500,000 or so distinct CDR3 sequences; around 15% are singletons. Noted time point: newly diagnosed GD, antithyroid drugs for less than 3 months. The authors made the TCR library using RNA they extracted from PBMCs. The data also belong to a second study, concerning T cells in Graves' hyperthyroidism and ophthalmopathy.

The rearrangement uses TRBV6-1 and TRBJ2-4; 8 bases line up with TRBD2. Sample: peripheral blood mononuclear cells (PBMCs), taken at new diagnosis, from a patient treated with antithyroid drugs. The receptor comes from a woman between 50 and 59 years old with Graves disease. This CDR3 reads CASTEGGAGDGGVKNIQYF. DNA of the CDR3: TGTGCCAGCACCGAGGGGGGAGCGGGAGATGGTGGGGTCAAAAACATTCAGTACTTC.